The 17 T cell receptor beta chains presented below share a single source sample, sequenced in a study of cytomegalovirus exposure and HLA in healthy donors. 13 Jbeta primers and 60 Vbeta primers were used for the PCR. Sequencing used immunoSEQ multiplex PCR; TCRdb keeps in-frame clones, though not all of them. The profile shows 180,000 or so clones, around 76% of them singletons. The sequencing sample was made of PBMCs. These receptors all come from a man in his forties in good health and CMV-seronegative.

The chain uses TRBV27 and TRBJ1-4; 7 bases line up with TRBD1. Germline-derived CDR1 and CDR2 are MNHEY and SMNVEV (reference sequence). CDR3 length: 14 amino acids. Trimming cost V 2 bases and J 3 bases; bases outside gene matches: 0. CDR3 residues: CASSLDRANEKLFF. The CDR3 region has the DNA TGTGCCAGCAGTTTAGACAGGGCTAATGAAAAACTGTTTTTT.

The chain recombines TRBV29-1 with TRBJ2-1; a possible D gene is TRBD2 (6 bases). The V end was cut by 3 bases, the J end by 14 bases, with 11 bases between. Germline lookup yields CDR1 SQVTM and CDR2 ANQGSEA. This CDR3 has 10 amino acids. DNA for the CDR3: TGCAGCGTTGACGACTGGGGGGAGTTCTTC. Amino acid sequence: CSVDDWGEFF.

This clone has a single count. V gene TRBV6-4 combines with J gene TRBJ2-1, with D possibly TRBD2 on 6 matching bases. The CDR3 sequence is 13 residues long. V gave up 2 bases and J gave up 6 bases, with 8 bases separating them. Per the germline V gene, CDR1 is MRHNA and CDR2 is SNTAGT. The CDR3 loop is CASSDAGFNEQFF. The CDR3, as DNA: TGTGCCAGCAGTGACGCGGGATTCAATGAGCAGTTCTTC.

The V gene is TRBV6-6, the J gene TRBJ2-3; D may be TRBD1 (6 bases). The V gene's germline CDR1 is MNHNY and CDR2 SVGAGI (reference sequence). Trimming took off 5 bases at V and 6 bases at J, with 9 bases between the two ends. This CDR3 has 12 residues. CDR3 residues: CASSGGPDTQYF. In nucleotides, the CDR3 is TGTGCCAGCAGTGGGGGCCCCGATACGCAGTATTTT.

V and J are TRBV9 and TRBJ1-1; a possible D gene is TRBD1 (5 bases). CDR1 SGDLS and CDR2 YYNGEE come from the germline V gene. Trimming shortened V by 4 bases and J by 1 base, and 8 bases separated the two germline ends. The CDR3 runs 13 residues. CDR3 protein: CASSQGQNTEAFF. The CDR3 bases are TGTGCCAGCAGCCAAGGACAGAACACTGAAGCTTTCTTT.

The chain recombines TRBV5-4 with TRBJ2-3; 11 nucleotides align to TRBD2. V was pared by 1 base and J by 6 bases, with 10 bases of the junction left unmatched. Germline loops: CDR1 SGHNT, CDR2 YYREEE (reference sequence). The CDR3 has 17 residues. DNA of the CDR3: TGTGCCAGCAGCTTGAGAGCGCTAGCGGGGGGACGGGATACGCAGTATTTT. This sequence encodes CASSLRALAGGRDTQYF.

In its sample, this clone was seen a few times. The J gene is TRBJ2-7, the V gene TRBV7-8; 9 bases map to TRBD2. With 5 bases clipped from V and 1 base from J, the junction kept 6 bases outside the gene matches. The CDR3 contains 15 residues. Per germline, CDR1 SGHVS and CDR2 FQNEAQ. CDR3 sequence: CASSPAGGLSYEQYF. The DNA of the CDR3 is TGTGCCAGCAGCCCAGCGGGGGGACTATCCTACGAGCAGTACTTC.

DNA for the CDR3: TGTGCCAGCAGCCCAGCGGGAGGGGGCACTGAAGCTTTCTTT. This translates into CASSPAGGGTEAFF. V gene TRBV28 combines with J gene TRBJ1-1; D possibly corresponds to TRBD1 (6 bases). Germline-derived CDR1 and CDR2 are MDHEN and SYDVKM. The CDR3 sequence is 14 residues long. V lost 6 bases and J lost 4, with 15 bases in between.

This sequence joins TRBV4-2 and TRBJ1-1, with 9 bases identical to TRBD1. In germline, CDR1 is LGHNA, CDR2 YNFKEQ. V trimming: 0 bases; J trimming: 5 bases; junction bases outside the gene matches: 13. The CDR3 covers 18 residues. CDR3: CASSQEGSRWTGETEAFF. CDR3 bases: TGTGCCAGCAGCCAAGAAGGGTCCAGATGGACAGGGGAAACTGAAGCTTTCTTT.

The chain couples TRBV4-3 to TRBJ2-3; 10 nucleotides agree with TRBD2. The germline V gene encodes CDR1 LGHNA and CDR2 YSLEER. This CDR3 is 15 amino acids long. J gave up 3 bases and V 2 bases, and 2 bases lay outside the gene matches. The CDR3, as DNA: TGCGCCAGCAGCCAAATAGCGGGAGGAACAGATACGCAGTATTTT. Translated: CASSQIAGGTDTQYF.

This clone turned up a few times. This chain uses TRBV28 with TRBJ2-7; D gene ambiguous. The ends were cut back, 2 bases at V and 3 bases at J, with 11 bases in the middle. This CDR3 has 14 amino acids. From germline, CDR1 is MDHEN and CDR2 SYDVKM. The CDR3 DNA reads TGTGCCAGCAGTTTACGACAAGTTGTCTACGAGCAGTACTTC. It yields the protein CASSLRQVVYEQYF.

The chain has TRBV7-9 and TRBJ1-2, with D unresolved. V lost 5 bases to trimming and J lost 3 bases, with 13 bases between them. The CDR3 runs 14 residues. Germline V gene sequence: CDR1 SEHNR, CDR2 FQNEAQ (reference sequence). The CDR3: CASSHEDSYYGYTF. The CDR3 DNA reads TGTGCCAGCAGCCATGAAGATAGCTACTATGGCTACACCTTC.

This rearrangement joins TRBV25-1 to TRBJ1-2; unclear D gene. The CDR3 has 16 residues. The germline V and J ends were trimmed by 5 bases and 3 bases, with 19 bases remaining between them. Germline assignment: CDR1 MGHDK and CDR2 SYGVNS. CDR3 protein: CASSITMGMRDYGYTF. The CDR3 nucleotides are TGTGCCAGCAGTATAACTATGGGCATGAGGGACTATGGCTACACCTTC.

The CDR3 DNA reads as TGTGCCAGCAGCCCGCATCGGGGGGTCACAGATACGCAGTATTTT. Translated: CASSPHRGVTDTQYF. J is TRBJ2-3 and V is TRBV7-3; 7 bases agree with TRBD2. This CDR3 spans 15 amino acids. The junction had 7 bases not matched to a gene; V was cut back by 5 bases and J by 2 bases. Germline V gene data show CDR1 as SGHTA and CDR2 as FQGTGA.

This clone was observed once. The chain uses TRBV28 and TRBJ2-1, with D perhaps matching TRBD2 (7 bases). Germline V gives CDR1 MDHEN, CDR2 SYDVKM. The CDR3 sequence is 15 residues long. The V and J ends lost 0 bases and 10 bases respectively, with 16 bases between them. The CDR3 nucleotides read TGTGCCAGCAGTTTATGGTCGGGGGGCCAGATGGAGCAGTTCTTC. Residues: CASSLWSGGQMEQFF.

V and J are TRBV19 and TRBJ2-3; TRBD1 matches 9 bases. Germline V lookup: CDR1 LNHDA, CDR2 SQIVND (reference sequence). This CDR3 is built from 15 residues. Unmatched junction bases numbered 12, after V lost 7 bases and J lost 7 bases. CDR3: CASTLGTGGGNTQYF. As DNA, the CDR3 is TGTGCCAGTACCCTGGGTACAGGGGGCGGGAATACGCAGTATTTT.

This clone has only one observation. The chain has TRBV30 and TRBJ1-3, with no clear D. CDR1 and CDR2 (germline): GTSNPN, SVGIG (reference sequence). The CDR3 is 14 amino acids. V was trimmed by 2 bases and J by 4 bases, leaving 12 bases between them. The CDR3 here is CAWSIGEWGNTIYF. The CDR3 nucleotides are TGTGCCTGGAGTATCGGGGAATGGGGAAACACCATATATTTT.